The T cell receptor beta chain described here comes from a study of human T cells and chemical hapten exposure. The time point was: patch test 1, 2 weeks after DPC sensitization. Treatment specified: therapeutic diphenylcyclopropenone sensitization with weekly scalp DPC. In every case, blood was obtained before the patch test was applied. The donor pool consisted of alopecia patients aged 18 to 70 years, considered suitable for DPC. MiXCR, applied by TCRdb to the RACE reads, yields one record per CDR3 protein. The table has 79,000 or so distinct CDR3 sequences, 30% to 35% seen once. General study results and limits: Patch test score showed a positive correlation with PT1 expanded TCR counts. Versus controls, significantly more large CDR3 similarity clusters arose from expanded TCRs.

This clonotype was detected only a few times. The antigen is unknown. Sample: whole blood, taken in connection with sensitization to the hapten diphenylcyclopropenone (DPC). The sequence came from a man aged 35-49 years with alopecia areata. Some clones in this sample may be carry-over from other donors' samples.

Here the CDR3 DNA reads TGTGCCAGTAGCTTTACCGGGACTAATGAGCAGTTCTTC. It yields the protein CASSFTGTNEQFF. The rearrangement links TRBV19 to TRBJ2-1; possible D gene TRBD2, 6 bases. The germline CDR1 and CDR2 sequences are LNHDA and SQIVND (reference sequence). The CDR3 totals 13 residues. Trimming took 6 bases from V and 7 from J, leaving 13 bases between them.